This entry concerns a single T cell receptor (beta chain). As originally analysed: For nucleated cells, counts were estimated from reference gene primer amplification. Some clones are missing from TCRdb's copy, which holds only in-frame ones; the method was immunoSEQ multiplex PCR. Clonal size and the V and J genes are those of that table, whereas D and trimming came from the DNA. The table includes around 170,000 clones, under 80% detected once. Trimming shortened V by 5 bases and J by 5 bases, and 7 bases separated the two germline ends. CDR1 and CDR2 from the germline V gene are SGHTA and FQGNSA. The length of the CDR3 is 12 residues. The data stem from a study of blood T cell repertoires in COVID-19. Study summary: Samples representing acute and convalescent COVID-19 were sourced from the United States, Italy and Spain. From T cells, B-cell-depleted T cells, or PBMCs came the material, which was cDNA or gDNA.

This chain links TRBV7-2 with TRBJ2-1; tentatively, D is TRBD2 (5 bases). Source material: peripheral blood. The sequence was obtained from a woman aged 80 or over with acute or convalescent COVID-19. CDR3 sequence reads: CASSRLNNEQFF. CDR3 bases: TGTGCCAGCAGCCGACTAAACAATGAGCAGTTCTTC. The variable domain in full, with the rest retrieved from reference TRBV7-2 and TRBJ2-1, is GAGVSQSPSNKVTEKGKDVELRCDPISGHTALYWYRQSLGQGLEFLIYFQGNSAPDKSGLPSDRFSAERTGGSVSTLTIQRTQQEDSAVYLCASSRLNNEQFFGPGTRLTVL.